The rows below give T cell receptor beta chains drawn from one sample of a study of blood T cells in healthy people across ages. TCRdb reprocessed the 5' RACE reads via MiXCR and lists one record per CDR3 protein. In the table there are roughly 500,000 distinct CDR3 sequences, about 26% of which are singletons. Specimen: blood. All receptors derive from a woman aged 70-85 years in good health. Each CDR3 is given with its conserved first and last residue. The D gene is left open where the match is weak. Only some rows state a clone size, as once, few, many or a class for expanded clones.

d_call	v_call	j_call	clone_size	cdr3_aa	cdr3_nt
NA	TRBV18	TRBJ2-7	few	CASSTSEGYEQYF	TGTGCCAGCTCAACCAGCGAGGGCTACGAGCAGTACTTC
TRBD1	TRBV28	TRBJ2-7	many	CASRTGGSSYEQYF	TGTGCCAGCAGAACAGGGGGCTCCTCCTACGAGCAGTACTTC
NA	TRBV29-1	TRBJ1-2	NA	CSAGDYGYTF	TGCAGCGCTGGGGACTATGGCTACACCTTC
NA	TRBV20-1	TRBJ1-1	NA	CSAMKLGVTEAFF	TGCAGTGCTATGAAATTGGGGGTCACTGAAGCCTTCTTT
TRBD1	TRBV10-3	TRBJ2-5	few	CAISDGQVGYF	TGTGCCATCAGTGACGGACAGGTGGGGTACTTC
TRBD1	TRBV27	TRBJ2-5	many	CASSPGQGGQETQYF	TGTGCCAGCAGTCCGGGACAGGGGGGACAAGAGACCCAGTACTTC
NA	TRBV10-3	TRBJ1-1	once	CAISKTLNTEAFF	TGTGCCATCAGCAAGACGTTGAACACTGAAGCCTTCTTT
NA	TRBV27	TRBJ2-2	NA	CASSLYDRGGGELFF	TGTGCCAGCAGTTTGTACGACCGGGGAGGAGGGGAGCTGTTTTTT
NA	TRBV12-3/TRBV12-4	TRBJ1-6	few	CASRTTGNWGSPLHF	TGTGCCAGCAGAACCACCGGGAACTGGGGTTCACCCCTCCACTTT
NA	TRBV15	TRBJ2-7	NA	CATSRPGQTYEQYF	TGTGCCACCAGCAGACCGGGACAAACATACGAGCAGTACTTC
TRBD1	TRBV20-1	TRBJ1-5	once	CSARDRTGGYSNQPQHF	TGCAGTGCTAGAGATAGGACAGGGGGTTATAGCAATCAGCCCCAGCATTTT
NA	TRBV10-3	TRBJ2-3	few	CAISGLVLITDTQYF	TGTGCCATCAGTGGTCTAGTTCTCATCACAGATACGCAGTATTTT
NA	TRBV12-3/TRBV12-4	TRBJ2-7	NA	CASSRPVGSEQYF	TGTGCCAGCAGTCGTCCTGTCGGGTCCGAGCAGTACTTC
TRBD1	TRBV7-2	TRBJ1-6	few	CASSLVGTGGSPLHF	TGTGCCAGCAGCTTAGTTGGGACAGGGGGTTCACCCCTCCACTTT
NA	TRBV24-1	TRBJ2-1	NA	CATSPRGATYNEQFF	TGTGCCACCAGTCCCCGCGGGGCGACCTACAATGAGCAGTTCTTC
NA	TRBV5-1	TRBJ2-7	few	CASRKEGQSYEQYF	TGCGCCAGCAGAAAGGAGGGACAATCCTACGAGCAGTACTTC
TRBD1	TRBV5-1	TRBJ1-3	few	CASSLEGANGNTIYF	TGCGCCAGCAGCTTGGAGGGGGCGAACGGAAACACCATATATTTT